This TCR beta chain appears in the sequencing data of a study of cytomegalovirus exposure and HLA in healthy donors. Study outcomes and limitations: Equally common other TCR beta chains were less clonally expanded than HLA-associated ones, a later analysis found.

The germline V and J ends were trimmed by 3 bases and 6 bases, with 18 bases remaining between them. The CDR3 has 15 residues. Germline-derived CDR1 and CDR2 are ENHRY and SYGVKD. With 60 Vbeta and 13 Jbeta primers, the PCR was carried out. The table came from immunoSEQ multiplex PCR; TCRdb's copy has only in-frame clones and leaves some out. The profile shows about 200,000 clones, approximately 78% of them singletons. This clone was detected only once. No antigen is known for it. The chain is built from TRBV10-3 and TRBJ2-7, with D possibly matching TRBD2 (6 bases). The sequencing sample was made of PBMCs. This sequence originates from a woman aged 40 to 50 in good health and CMV-seronegative. The chain's CDR3 is CAISDPGRITTEQYF. The CDR3 DNA reads as TGTGCCATCAGTGACCCCGGGAGAATAACGACCGAGCAGTACTTC.